The T cell receptor beta chain under discussion was sequenced for a study of cytomegalovirus exposure and HLA in healthy donors. Overall study results and limits: It was reportedly the case that the classifier diagnosed cytomegalovirus status with high specificity and sensitivity. Being productive about 87% or about 30% of the time was typical of most TCR beta V segments in an earlier analysis. Using a false discovery rate of 0.05, a later analysis showed that 15,000 to 20,000 TCR beta sequences were associated with HLA alleles.

This CDR3 spans 17 amino acids. The V end was cut by 1 base, the J end by 4 bases, with 19 bases between. Germline CDR1 MGHRA, CDR2 YSYEKL. A remark on this clone: As yet, its antigen is unknown.

PCR amplification relied on 60 Vbeta primers (plus 13 Jbeta primers). Repertoires were generated with immunoSEQ multiplex PCR, while TCRdb's copy carries only in-frame clones and drops some. The sample includes about 120,000 clones, less than 85% of them seen just once. Unrecorded immune exposure was likely among donors, who were nominally healthy when sampled. The receptor was isolated from a young man in good health and CMV-seropositive. The V and J genes are TRBV4-1 and TRBJ1-2; no clear D. Sequenced sample: PBMCs. In DNA form, the CDR3 reads TGCGCCAGCAGCCAAGGGAGATCCTCAAGGAGCCCCTATGGCTACACCTTC. Translating gives CASSQGRSSRSPYGYTF.